This T cell receptor beta chain originates from a study of blood T cell repertoires in COVID-19. Study context: Researchers got acute and convalescent COVID-19 samples from the United States, Italy and Spain.

Sequencing used immunoSEQ multiplex PCR; TCRdb keeps in-frame clones, though not all of them. The sample shows roughly 430,000 clones, 88% of them seen only once. CDR3 length: 12 amino acids. V shed 8 bases and J shed 12 bases, with 17 bases lying between them. Germline V CDR1 and CDR2: MNHEY, SMNVEV (reference sequence). The genes are TRBV27 and TRBJ1-5; D is uncertain. The sample comprised PBMCs or T cells enriched from blood (not recorded which). The clonotype comes from a woman aged 40 to 50 with acute COVID-19. The CDR3 DNA follows: TGTGCCAGCGGGCCGGTGGGTGGGCTCCAGCATTTT. Its translation is CASGPVGGLQHF.